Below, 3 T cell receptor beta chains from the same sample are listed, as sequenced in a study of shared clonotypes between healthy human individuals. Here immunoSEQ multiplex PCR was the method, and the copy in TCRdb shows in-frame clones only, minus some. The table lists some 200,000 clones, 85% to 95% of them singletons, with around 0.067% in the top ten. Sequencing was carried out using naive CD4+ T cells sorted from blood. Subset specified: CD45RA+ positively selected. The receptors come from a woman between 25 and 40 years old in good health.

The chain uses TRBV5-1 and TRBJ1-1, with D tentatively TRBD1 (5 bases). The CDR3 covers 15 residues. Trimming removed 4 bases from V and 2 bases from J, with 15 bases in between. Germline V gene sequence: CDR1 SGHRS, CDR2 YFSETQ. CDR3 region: CASSIITGPNTEAFF. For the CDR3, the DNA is TGCGCCAGCAGCATTATAACGGGACCTAACACTGAAGCTTTCTTT.

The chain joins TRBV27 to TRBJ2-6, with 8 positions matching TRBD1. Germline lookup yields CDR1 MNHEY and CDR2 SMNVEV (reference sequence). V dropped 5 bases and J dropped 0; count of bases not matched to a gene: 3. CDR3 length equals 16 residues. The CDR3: CASSGQGHSGANVLTF. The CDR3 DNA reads TGTGCCAGCAGTGGACAGGGACACTCTGGGGCCAACGTCCTGACTTTC.

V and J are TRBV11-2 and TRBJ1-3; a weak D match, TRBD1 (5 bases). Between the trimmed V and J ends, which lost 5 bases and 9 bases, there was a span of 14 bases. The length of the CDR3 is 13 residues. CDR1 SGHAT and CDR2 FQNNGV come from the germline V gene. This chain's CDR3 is CASSPRTPATIYF. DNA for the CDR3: TGTGCCAGCAGCCCGAGGACACCCGCCACCATATATTTT.